The TCR beta chain under discussion was sequenced for a study of regulatory T cells in long-lasting Graves disease. Investigators prepared the TCR beta libraries by applying iRepertoire HTBI primers and Arm-PCR of CDR3 regions. A single record per CDR3 protein comes from TCRdb applying MiXCR to the multiplex PCR reads. The data contain about 470,000 distinct CDR3 sequences, 20% of them singletons. Time point of the sample: persistent/refractory GD, antithyroid drugs over 5 years with positive TRAb. Scientists built the TCR library using RNA that was extracted from PBMCs. Comment on this clonotype: Its antigen is currently unknown.

Whole-study results and caveats: Sharing of public clonotypes was greater in persistent patients (roughly 2,900) than in new patients (approximately 940).

The germline V and J ends were trimmed by 7 bases and 7 bases, with 20 bases remaining between them. Germline V gives CDR1 DFQATT, CDR2 SNEGSKA (reference sequence). This CDR3 spans 14 amino acids. The material sequenced was peripheral blood mononuclear cells (PBMCs), taken when the disease was refractory, from a patient treated with antithyroid drugs. The chain recombines TRBV20-1 with TRBJ2-1; maybe TRBD2 (6 bases). The receptor's source is a female donor with Graves disease. The CDR3, as DNA: TGCAGTGTCAACCTCCATGCGGGGAAGAATGAGCAGTTCTTC. This encodes CSVNLHAGKNEQFF.